The 2 T cell receptor beta chains below all came from one sample that was sequenced in a study of regulatory T cells in long-lasting Graves disease. Time point of the sample: newly diagnosed GD, antithyroid drugs for less than 3 months. Construction of the TCR library relied on RNA isolated from PBMCs. CDR3 regions were amplified by Arm-PCR using iRepertoire HTBI primers to build TCR beta libraries. TCRdb analysed the multiplex PCR reads with MiXCR anew, one entry per CDR3 protein. The sample contains approximately 350,000 distinct CDR3 sequences, about 10% of which appear only once. The data also belong to a second study, concerning T cells in Graves' hyperthyroidism and ophthalmopathy.

This specimen consisted of peripheral blood mononuclear cells (PBMCs), obtained at new diagnosis, from a patient treated with antithyroid drugs. Every receptor here comes from a woman aged 18-29 years with Graves disease.

This clonotype was recorded many times. This chain connects TRBV12-3 or TRBV12-4 to TRBJ1-2; tentatively, D is TRBD1 (5 bases). V was trimmed by 2 bases and J by 6 bases, leaving 10 bases between them. The CDR3 is made up of 13 amino acids. The CDR3 loop reads CASSLRWGDGYTF. For the CDR3, the DNA is TGTGCCAGCAGTTTAAGATGGGGGGATGGCTACACCTTC.

Remarks on this clonotype: A far larger clone differs by one base, so this is likely a read error. The V gene is TRBV27, the J gene TRBJ2-7; the match to TRBD2 covers 12 bases. This CDR3 contains 21 residues. Germline assignment: CDR1 MNHEY and CDR2 SMNVEV (reference sequence). The J segment lost 7 bases and the V segment lost 4 bases, leaving 26 bases of the junction unmatched. The CDR3 DNA follows: TGTGCCAGCAGTTCCACTCCTGGGACTAGCGGGCGTCAAAGCTCCTACAATGAGCAGTACTTC. This translates into CASSSTPGTSGRQSSYNEQYF.